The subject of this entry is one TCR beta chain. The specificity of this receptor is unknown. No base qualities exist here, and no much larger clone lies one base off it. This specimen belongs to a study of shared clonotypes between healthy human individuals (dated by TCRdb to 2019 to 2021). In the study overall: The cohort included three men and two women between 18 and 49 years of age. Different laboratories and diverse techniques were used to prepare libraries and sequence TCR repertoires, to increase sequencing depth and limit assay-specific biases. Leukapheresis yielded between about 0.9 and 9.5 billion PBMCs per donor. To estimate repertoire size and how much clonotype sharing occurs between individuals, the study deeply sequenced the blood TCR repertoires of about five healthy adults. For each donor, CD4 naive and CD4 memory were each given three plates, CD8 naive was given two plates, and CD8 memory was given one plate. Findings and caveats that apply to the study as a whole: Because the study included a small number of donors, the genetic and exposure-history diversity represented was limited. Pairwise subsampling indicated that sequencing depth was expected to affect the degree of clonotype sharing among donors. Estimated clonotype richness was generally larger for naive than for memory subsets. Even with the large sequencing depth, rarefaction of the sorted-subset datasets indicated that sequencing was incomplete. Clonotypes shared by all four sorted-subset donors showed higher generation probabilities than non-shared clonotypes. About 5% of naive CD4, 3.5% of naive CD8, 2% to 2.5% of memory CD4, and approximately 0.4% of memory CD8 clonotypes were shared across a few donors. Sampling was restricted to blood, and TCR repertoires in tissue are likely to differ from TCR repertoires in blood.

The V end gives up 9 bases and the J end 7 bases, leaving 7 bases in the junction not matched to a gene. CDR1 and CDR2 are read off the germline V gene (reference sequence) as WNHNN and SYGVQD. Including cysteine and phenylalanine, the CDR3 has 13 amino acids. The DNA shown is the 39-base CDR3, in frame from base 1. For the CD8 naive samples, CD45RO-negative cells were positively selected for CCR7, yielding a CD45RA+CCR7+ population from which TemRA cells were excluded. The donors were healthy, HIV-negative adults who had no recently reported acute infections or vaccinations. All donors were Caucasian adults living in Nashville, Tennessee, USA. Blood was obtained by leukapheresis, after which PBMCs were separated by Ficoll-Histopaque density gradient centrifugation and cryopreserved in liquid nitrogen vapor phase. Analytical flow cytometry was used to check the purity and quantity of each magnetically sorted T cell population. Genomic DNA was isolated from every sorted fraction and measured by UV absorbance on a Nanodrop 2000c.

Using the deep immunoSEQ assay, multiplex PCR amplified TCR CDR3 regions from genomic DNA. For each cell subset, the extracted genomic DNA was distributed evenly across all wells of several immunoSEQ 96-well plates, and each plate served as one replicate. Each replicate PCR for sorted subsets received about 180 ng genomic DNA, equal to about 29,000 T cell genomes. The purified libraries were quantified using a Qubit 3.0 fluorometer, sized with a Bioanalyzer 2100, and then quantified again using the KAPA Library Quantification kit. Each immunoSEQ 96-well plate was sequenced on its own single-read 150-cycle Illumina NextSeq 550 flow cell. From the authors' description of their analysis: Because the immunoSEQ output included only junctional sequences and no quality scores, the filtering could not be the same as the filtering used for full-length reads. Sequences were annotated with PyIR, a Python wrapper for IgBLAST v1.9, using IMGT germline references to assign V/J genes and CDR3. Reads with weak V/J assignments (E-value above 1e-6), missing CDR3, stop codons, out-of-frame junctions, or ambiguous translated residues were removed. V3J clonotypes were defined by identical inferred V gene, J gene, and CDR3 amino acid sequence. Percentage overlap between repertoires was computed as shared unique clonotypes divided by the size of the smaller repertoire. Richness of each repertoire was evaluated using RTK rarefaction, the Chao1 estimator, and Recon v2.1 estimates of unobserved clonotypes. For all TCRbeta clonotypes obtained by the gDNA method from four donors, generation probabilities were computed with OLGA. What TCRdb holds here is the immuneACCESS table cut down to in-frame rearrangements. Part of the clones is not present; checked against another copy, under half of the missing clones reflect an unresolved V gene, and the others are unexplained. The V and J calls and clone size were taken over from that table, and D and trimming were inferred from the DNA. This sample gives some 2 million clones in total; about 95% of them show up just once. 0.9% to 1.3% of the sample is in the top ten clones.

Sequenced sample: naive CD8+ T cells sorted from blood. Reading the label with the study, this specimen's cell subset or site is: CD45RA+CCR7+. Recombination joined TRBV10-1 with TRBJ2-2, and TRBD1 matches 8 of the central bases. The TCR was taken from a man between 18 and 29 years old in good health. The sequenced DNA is TGCGCCAGTAAAGACAGGGGCGGCGGGGAGCTGTTTTTT. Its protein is CASKDRGGGELFF.